This is a list of T cell receptor beta chains from one sample in a study of T cell responses to AZD1222 COVID-19 vaccine. The table came from immunoSEQ multiplex PCR; TCRdb's copy has only in-frame clones and leaves some out. Of under 150,000 clones listed, roughly 92% are singletons. Sequencing was performed on peripheral blood, taken 28 days after the second AZD1222 dose. The receptors were gathered from an adult who received the AZD1222 COVID-19 vaccine. CDR3s include the opening cysteine and the closing phenylalanine or tryptophan. Each record gives: clone size, J gene, D gene, V gene, CDR3 protein, CDR3 DNA. D genes are given only for firm matches. Clone sizes are given selectively: once, few, many, or a class where the clone is expanded.

. | TRBJ1-1 | TRBD1 | TRBV27 | CASSLTYHRDSEAFF | TGTGCCAGCAGTCTCACATATCACAGGGACAGTGAAGCTTTCTTT
. | TRBJ2-7 | TRBD1 | TRBV5-1 | CASSRTGQRYEQYF | TGCGCCAGCAGCCGGACGGGACAGCGCTACGAGCAGTACTTC
. | TRBJ1-1 | . | TRBV7-2 | CASSLVSQGYTEAFF | TGTGCCAGCAGCTTAGTTTCCCAGGGTTACACTGAAGCTTTCTTT
. | TRBJ2-3 | . | TRBV24-1 | CATSDPSQIGDTQYF | TGTGCCACCAGTGATCCCTCTCAAATCGGAGATACGCAGTATTTT
. | TRBJ2-1 | . | TRBV27 | CASSFAGNSNEQFF | TGTGCCAGCAGTTTTGCGGGAAACTCCAATGAGCAGTTCTTC
. | TRBJ1-6 | TRBD1 | TRBV6-5 | CASSTLTGDLSPLHF | TGTGCCAGCAGTACCCTTACAGGGGATCTTTCACCCCTCCACTTT
. | TRBJ2-1 | TRBD2 | TRBV14 | CASSRTSGNYNEQFF | TGTGCCAGCAGCCGGACTAGCGGGAATTACAATGAGCAGTTCTTC
. | TRBJ1-2 | . | TRBV2 | CASSEGGGEYYGYTF | TGTGCCAGCAGTGAAGGGGGCGGGGAGTACTATGGCTACACCTTC
. | TRBJ2-1 | TRBD2 | TRBV5-1 | CASSWTSGMYNEQFF | TGCGCCAGCAGCTGGACTAGCGGGATGTACAATGAGCAGTTCTTC
. | TRBJ1-1 | . | TRBV4-1 | CASSQRDGIPEAFF | TGCGCCAGCAGCCAGAGGGACGGAATACCTGAAGCTTTCTTT
. | TRBJ2-1 | . | TRBV30 | CAWRQGIYNEQFF | TGTGCCTGGAGGCAGGGGATATACAATGAGCAGTTCTTC
once | TRBJ2-2 | . | TRBV9 | CASSVWPGRANTGELFF | TGTGCCAGCAGCGTGTGGCCGGGACGGGCAAACACCGGGGAGCTGTTTTTT
. | TRBJ1-5 | . | TRBV10-3 | CATTSGTRTNQPQHF | TGTGCCACGACCTCCGGGACACGGACTAATCAGCCCCAGCATTTT
few | TRBJ1-1 | . | TRBV5-1 | CASSLVANGGTEAFF | TGCGCCAGCAGCTTGGTAGCCAATGGGGGCACTGAAGCTTTCTTT
. | TRBJ1-4 | TRBD1 | TRBV7-9 | CASSQPGQGREKLFF | TGTGCCAGCAGCCAACCGGGACAGGGTCGAGAAAAACTGTTTTTT
. | TRBJ1-3 | . | TRBV27 | CASSLRLNSGNTIYF | TGTGCCAGCAGTTTACGGTTAAACTCTGGAAACACCATATATTTT
. | TRBJ1-5 | . | TRBV7-9 | CASSSGIQPQHF | TGTGCCAGCAGTTCAGGGATTCAGCCCCAGCATTTT
. | TRBJ2-3 | TRBD2 | TRBV2 | CASRATSGTSTDTQYF | TGTGCCAGCAGGGCGACTAGCGGGACTAGCACAGATACGCAGTATTTT
. | TRBJ2-2 | . | TRBV18 | CASSLQGDGELFF | TGTGCCAGCTCACTCCAGGGAGACGGGGAGCTGTTTTTT
. | TRBJ2-1 | . | TRBV19 | CASSIRGLNEQFF | TGTGCCAGTAGTATTAGGGGATTAAACGAGCAGTTCTTC
. | TRBJ2-2 | TRBD1 | TRBV18 | CASSPSGDRANTGELFF | TGTGCCAGCTCACCATCTGGGGACAGGGCGAACACCGGGGAGCTGTTTTTT
. | TRBJ2-3 | TRBD2 | TRBV19 | CASTSSGSGDTQYF | TGTGCCAGTACGAGTAGCGGGAGCGGAGATACGCAGTATTTT
once | TRBJ1-3 | . | TRBV6-1 | CASSETGRTFSGNTIYF | TGTGCCAGCAGTGAAACAGGGCGTACGTTCTCTGGAAACACCATATATTTT
once | TRBJ1-3 | . | TRBV5-8 | CASSLRVAGNTIYF | TGTGCCAGCAGCTTAAGGGTGGCTGGAAACACCATATATTTT
. | TRBJ2-2 | TRBD2 | TRBV11-3 | CASSLFSGGTGELFF | TGTGCCAGCAGCCTCTTTTCGGGAGGGACCGGGGAGCTGTTTTTT
once | TRBJ2-7 | TRBD1 | TRBV7-6 | CASSFGQGGSSYEQYF | TGTGCCAGCAGCTTTGGACAGGGGGGGTCTTCCTACGAGCAGTACTTC
. | TRBJ1-1 | . | TRBV30 | CAWSVKRTPNTEAFF | TGTGCCTGGAGTGTTAAGAGGACACCGAACACTGAAGCTTTCTTT
. | TRBJ2-7 | . | TRBV6-1 | CASSENRNTYEQYF | TGTGCCAGCAGTGAAAACAGAAACACCTACGAGCAGTACTTC
. | TRBJ1-4 | . | TRBV18 | CASSPGGTRGEKLFF | TGTGCCAGCTCACCCGGGGGGACGAGGGGTGAAAAACTGTTTTTT
. | TRBJ1-1 | . | TRBV3-1/TRBV3-2 | CASSQDIRVEAFF | TGTGCCAGCAGCCAAGATATAAGAGTAGAAGCTTTCTTT
. | TRBJ1-4 | . | TRBV28 | CASSPTLAGEKLFF | TGTGCCAGCAGTCCGACACTTGCTGGTGAAAAACTGTTTTTT
. | TRBJ2-3 | TRBD2 | TRBV7-3 | CASSSDTGLLRADTQYF | TGTGCCAGCAGCTCCGATACGGGACTACTCCGGGCAGATACGCAGTATTTT
. | TRBJ2-1 | TRBD2 | TRBV10-2 | CASALAGNYNEQFF | TGCGCCAGTGCACTAGCGGGGAACTACAATGAGCAGTTCTTC
. | TRBJ1-4 | . | TRBV5-5 | CASSSATNEKLFF | TGTGCCAGCAGCTCGGCGACTAATGAAAAACTGTTTTTT
. | TRBJ1-1 | . | TRBV3-1/TRBV3-2 | CASSLGRTNTEAFF | TGTGCCAGCAGCCTTGGACGGACGAACACTGAAGCTTTCTTT
. | TRBJ1-2 | . | TRBV29-1 | CSARAGTNYGYTF | TGCAGCGCGCGGGCAGGAACTAACTATGGCTACACCTTC